A selection of T cell receptor beta chains follows, all from one sample in a study of blood T cell repertoires in COVID-19. Libraries were prepared by immunoSEQ multiplex PCR; TCRdb keeps only in-frame clonotypes and omits some of them. The sample carries a few hundred thousand clones, over 75% recorded once. The sequencing input was peripheral blood. The receptors come from a woman in her seventies with COVID-19, enrolled during active disease. Both conserved end residues are part of each CDR3. The order of the fields is clone size, D gene, V gene, CDR3 length, J gene, CDR3 DNA, CDR3 protein. A D gene is named only where the DNA matches it firmly. Expanded clones are given a class, and other clones once, few, many or no size at all.

clone_size: NA
d_call: TRBD1
v_call: TRBV7-9
cdr3_length: 17
j_call: TRBJ1-5
cdr3_nt: TGTGCCAGCAGCTCCGGACAGGGAGGTGAGGGCAATCAGCCCCAGCATTTT
cdr3_aa: CASSSGQGGEGNQPQHF

clone_size: NA
d_call: NA
v_call: TRBV6-1
cdr3_length: 15
j_call: TRBJ1-2
cdr3_nt: TGTGCCAGCAGTGAAGCGAGTGCGGGGGGCTATGGCTACACCTTC
cdr3_aa: CASSEASAGGYGYTF

clone_size: NA
d_call: TRBD1
v_call: TRBV5-4
cdr3_length: 15
j_call: TRBJ1-1
cdr3_nt: TGTGCCAGCAGCGGTGGACAGGGACATAACACTGAAGCTTTCTTT
cdr3_aa: CASSGGQGHNTEAFF

clone_size: NA
d_call: NA
v_call: TRBV9
cdr3_length: 15
j_call: TRBJ1-2
cdr3_nt: TGTGCCAGCAGCGTAGACGTGAGAGGCACCTATGGCTACACCTTC
cdr3_aa: CASSVDVRGTYGYTF

clone_size: NA
d_call: NA
v_call: TRBV7-2
cdr3_length: 14
j_call: TRBJ2-7
cdr3_nt: TGTGCCAGCAGCGCCCAAACCAGGCTTCACGAGCAGTACTTC
cdr3_aa: CASSAQTRLHEQYF

clone_size: NA
d_call: NA
v_call: TRBV30
cdr3_length: 14
j_call: TRBJ1-5
cdr3_nt: TGTGCCTGGAGTACATTTGACTCACACCAGCCCCAGCATTTT
cdr3_aa: CAWSTFDSHQPQHF

clone_size: NA
d_call: TRBD1
v_call: TRBV9
cdr3_length: 14
j_call: TRBJ1-5
cdr3_nt: TGTGCCAGCAGCGCGGGACAGGGAGGTCAGCCCCAGCATTTT
cdr3_aa: CASSAGQGGQPQHF

clone_size: few
d_call: NA
v_call: TRBV25-1
cdr3_length: 11
j_call: TRBJ2-7
cdr3_nt: TGTGCCAGCAGTGAGAGCTACGAGCAGTACTTC
cdr3_aa: CASSESYEQYF

clone_size: NA
d_call: TRBD1
v_call: TRBV5-4
cdr3_length: 18
j_call: TRBJ2-2
cdr3_nt: TGTGCCAGCAGCTTGGTATGGGGACAGGGGGCGAGCACCGGGGAGCTGTTTTTT
cdr3_aa: CASSLVWGQGASTGELFF

clone_size: NA
d_call: NA
v_call: TRBV19
cdr3_length: 16
j_call: TRBJ1-5
cdr3_nt: TGTGCCAGTAGTATATTCACAGGTCTTAGCAATCAGCCCCAGCATTTT
cdr3_aa: CASSIFTGLSNQPQHF

clone_size: NA
d_call: NA
v_call: TRBV5-5
cdr3_length: 18
j_call: TRBJ1-6
cdr3_nt: TGTGCCAGCAGCTTGGGAGGGCGGGAGACCTATTATAATTCACCCCTCCACTTT
cdr3_aa: CASSLGGRETYYNSPLHF

clone_size: NA
d_call: TRBD2
v_call: TRBV10-3
cdr3_length: 14
j_call: TRBJ2-7
cdr3_nt: TGTGCCATCAGTGACGGACTAGCGGGCTACGAGCAGTACTTC
cdr3_aa: CAISDGLAGYEQYF

clone_size: NA
d_call: TRBD1
v_call: TRBV27
cdr3_length: 17
j_call: TRBJ1-4
cdr3_nt: TGTGCCAGCAGCGCCGGGACAGGGGGCTTTGGTAATGAAAAACTGTTTTTT
cdr3_aa: CASSAGTGGFGNEKLFF

clone_size: NA
d_call: NA
v_call: TRBV5-8
cdr3_length: 15
j_call: TRBJ2-2
cdr3_nt: TGTGCCAGCAGGTACAGGGATTTGAACACCGGGGAGCTGTTTTTT
cdr3_aa: CASRYRDLNTGELFF

clone_size: NA
d_call: TRBD1
v_call: TRBV6-5
cdr3_length: 15
j_call: TRBJ2-1
cdr3_nt: TGTGCCAGCAGTTTCGGGACAGGGGTAGGTAATGAGCAGTTCTTC
cdr3_aa: CASSFGTGVGNEQFF

clone_size: NA
d_call: TRBD1
v_call: TRBV19
cdr3_length: 18
j_call: TRBJ1-5
cdr3_nt: TGTGCCAGTAGTATAGATCGTGGGGCAGGGGGCCGCAATCAGCCCCAGCATTTT
cdr3_aa: CASSIDRGAGGRNQPQHF

clone_size: NA
d_call: TRBD1
v_call: TRBV5-1
cdr3_length: 15
j_call: TRBJ1-2
cdr3_nt: TGCGCCAGCAGCGAAAGAGGGGGCGTCGGCTATGGCTACACCTTC
cdr3_aa: CASSERGGVGYGYTF

clone_size: NA
d_call: TRBD1
v_call: TRBV11-2
cdr3_length: 12
j_call: TRBJ1-1
cdr3_nt: TGTGCCAGCAGCTACAGGGACAGGGATGCTTTCTTT
cdr3_aa: CASSYRDRDAFF

clone_size: NA
d_call: TRBD1
v_call: TRBV6-5
cdr3_length: 15
j_call: TRBJ2-7
cdr3_nt: TGTGCCAGCACTCCGGACAGGGGACACAACTACGAGCAGTACTTC
cdr3_aa: CASTPDRGHNYEQYF

clone_size: NA
d_call: TRBD2
v_call: TRBV7-2
cdr3_length: 17
j_call: TRBJ2-7
cdr3_nt: TGTGCCAGCAGCTTAGCGACAATAGCGGGAGCCTCTTACGAGCAGTACTTC
cdr3_aa: CASSLATIAGASYEQYF

clone_size: NA
d_call: NA
v_call: TRBV6-5
cdr3_length: 14
j_call: TRBJ1-3
cdr3_nt: TGTGCCAGCAGTTACGGGGGGTCGGGAAACACCATATATTTT
cdr3_aa: CASSYGGSGNTIYF

clone_size: NA
d_call: TRBD1
v_call: TRBV6-2/TRBV6-3
cdr3_length: 15
j_call: TRBJ1-5
cdr3_nt: TGTGCCAGCAGCGTCCAGGGGGGTGAGGGTCAGCCCCAGCATTTT
cdr3_aa: CASSVQGGEGQPQHF

clone_size: NA
d_call: NA
v_call: TRBV6-5
cdr3_length: 14
j_call: TRBJ2-3
cdr3_nt: TGTGCCAGCAGTTACAGTTCCCCCAGGGATACGCAGTATTTT
cdr3_aa: CASSYSSPRDTQYF

clone_size: NA
d_call: TRBD1
v_call: TRBV11-2
cdr3_length: 16
j_call: TRBJ1-3
cdr3_nt: TGTGCCAGCAGCGTCCGGGACAGGCTCCCTGGAAACACCATATATTTT
cdr3_aa: CASSVRDRLPGNTIYF

clone_size: NA
d_call: NA
v_call: TRBV6-5
cdr3_length: 16
j_call: TRBJ2-7
cdr3_nt: TGTGCCAGCAGTTACTCGAGTCTAGCGCCTTCCTACGAGCAGTACTTC
cdr3_aa: CASSYSSLAPSYEQYF

clone_size: once
d_call: NA
v_call: TRBV7-2
cdr3_length: 15
j_call: TRBJ1-5
cdr3_nt: TGTGCCAGCAGCTCTCCCGGGACAAGGGTTACGCCCCAGCATTTT
cdr3_aa: CASSSPGTRVTPQHF

clone_size: NA
d_call: NA
v_call: TRBV19
cdr3_length: 14
j_call: TRBJ1-1
cdr3_nt: TGTGCCAGTAGTATTTCGGCAGGGAACACTGAAGCTTTCTTT
cdr3_aa: CASSISAGNTEAFF

clone_size: NA
d_call: NA
v_call: TRBV5-1
cdr3_length: 15
j_call: TRBJ2-1
cdr3_nt: TGCGCCAGCAGCTTGGGAATCGGGAGTGTGAATGAGCAGTTCTTC
cdr3_aa: CASSLGIGSVNEQFF

clone_size: NA
d_call: TRBD2
v_call: TRBV24-1
cdr3_length: 17
j_call: TRBJ2-3
cdr3_nt: TGTGCCACCAGTGATCCTGCACGGGGGGGTAGCACAGATACGCAGTATTTT
cdr3_aa: CATSDPARGGSTDTQYF

clone_size: NA
d_call: NA
v_call: TRBV2
cdr3_length: 16
j_call: TRBJ1-6
cdr3_nt: TGTGCCAGCAGTGATCGGCCGGGAACGCTTTCTTCACCCCTCCACTTT
cdr3_aa: CASSDRPGTLSSPLHF

clone_size: few
d_call: NA
v_call: TRBV11-2
cdr3_length: 16
j_call: TRBJ1-3
cdr3_nt: TGTGCCAGCAGCCCCCTTGGACAGTACTCTGGAAACACCATATATTTT
cdr3_aa: CASSPLGQYSGNTIYF

clone_size: once
d_call: NA
v_call: TRBV7-7
cdr3_length: 15
j_call: TRBJ2-5
cdr3_nt: TGTGCTAGCAGCTTCGGCGGTACGACGAGGGAGACCCAGTACTTC
cdr3_aa: CASSFGGTTRETQYF

clone_size: NA
d_call: TRBD1
v_call: TRBV3-1/TRBV3-2
cdr3_length: 14
j_call: TRBJ1-3
cdr3_nt: TGTGCCAGCAGCCAATCGGACAGGGGAGACACCATATATTTT
cdr3_aa: CASSQSDRGDTIYF

clone_size: NA
d_call: TRBD1
v_call: TRBV14
cdr3_length: 15
j_call: TRBJ2-7
cdr3_nt: TGTGCCAGCAGCCAAGGGGGGAAGGGGGCTATTTCGGAGTACTTC
cdr3_aa: CASSQGGKGAISEYF

clone_size: NA
d_call: NA
v_call: TRBV5-5
cdr3_length: 14
j_call: TRBJ2-3
cdr3_nt: TGTGCCAGCAGCTCTACGACAGGCACAGATACGCAGTATTTT
cdr3_aa: CASSSTTGTDTQYF

clone_size: once
d_call: NA
v_call: TRBV2
cdr3_length: 18
j_call: TRBJ2-1
cdr3_nt: TGTGCCAGCAGTGAAGCGCCCAAACCCGGACAAACTTACAATGAGCAGTTCTTC
cdr3_aa: CASSEAPKPGQTYNEQFF

clone_size: NA
d_call: NA
v_call: TRBV12-3/TRBV12-4
cdr3_length: 12
j_call: TRBJ1-1
cdr3_nt: TGTGCCAGCAGCCTTACAGGGCTTGAAGCTTTCTTT
cdr3_aa: CASSLTGLEAFF

clone_size: once
d_call: NA
v_call: TRBV9
cdr3_length: 17
j_call: TRBJ1-3
cdr3_nt: TGTGCCAGCAGCGTAGGGGCCCCTTCCCCCTCTGGAAACACCATATATTTT
cdr3_aa: CASSVGAPSPSGNTIYF

clone_size: NA
d_call: NA
v_call: TRBV24-1
cdr3_length: 14
j_call: TRBJ2-2
cdr3_nt: TGTGCCACCAGTGATGCAGGGAACACCGGGGAGCTGTTTTTT
cdr3_aa: CATSDAGNTGELFF

clone_size: NA
d_call: TRBD2
v_call: TRBV14
cdr3_length: 16
j_call: TRBJ2-1
cdr3_nt: TGTGCCAGCAGCCCTCCGGGACTAGCGGGGTGGTATGAGCAGTTCTTC
cdr3_aa: CASSPPGLAGWYEQFF

clone_size: NA
d_call: NA
v_call: TRBV19
cdr3_length: 17
j_call: TRBJ1-5
cdr3_nt: TGTGCCAGTAGTACCCCCCTTACATGGGCACTCAATCAGCCCCAGCATTTT
cdr3_aa: CASSTPLTWALNQPQHF

clone_size: NA
d_call: NA
v_call: TRBV12-5
cdr3_length: 13
j_call: TRBJ2-3
cdr3_nt: TGTGCTAGTGGAGGATCGGGGGCAGATACGCAGTATTTT
cdr3_aa: CASGGSGADTQYF

clone_size: NA
d_call: TRBD2
v_call: TRBV9
cdr3_length: 14
j_call: TRBJ2-5
cdr3_nt: TGTGCCAGCAGCGCTAGCGGGGGTCAAGAGACCCAGTACTTC
cdr3_aa: CASSASGGQETQYF

clone_size: NA
d_call: TRBD2
v_call: TRBV4-1
cdr3_length: 17
j_call: TRBJ2-5
cdr3_nt: TGCGCCAGCAGCCAGGGACGTTGGGGCGGGAGTAAAGAGACCCAGTACTTC
cdr3_aa: CASSQGRWGGSKETQYF

clone_size: NA
d_call: TRBD2
v_call: TRBV19
cdr3_length: 18
j_call: TRBJ2-1
cdr3_nt: TGTGCCAGTAGTACTAGCGGGGGCCAAGAGAGCTCCTACAATGAGCAGTTCTTC
cdr3_aa: CASSTSGGQESSYNEQFF

clone_size: NA
d_call: NA
v_call: TRBV5-1
cdr3_length: 15
j_call: TRBJ1-1
cdr3_nt: TGCGCCAGCAGCTTATTGGACAGTTTGAACACTGAAGCTTTCTTT
cdr3_aa: CASSLLDSLNTEAFF

clone_size: NA
d_call: NA
v_call: TRBV5-4
cdr3_length: 15
j_call: TRBJ1-3
cdr3_nt: TGTGCCAGCAGCTTGGGTGGAGTCTCTGGAAACACCATATATTTT
cdr3_aa: CASSLGGVSGNTIYF

clone_size: NA
d_call: TRBD1
v_call: TRBV5-6
cdr3_length: 15
j_call: TRBJ1-6
cdr3_nt: TGTGCCAGCAGCGGGGACAGGTACTATAATTCACCCCTCCACTTT
cdr3_aa: CASSGDRYYNSPLHF

clone_size: NA
d_call: NA
v_call: TRBV6-5
cdr3_length: 13
j_call: TRBJ1-5
cdr3_nt: TGTGCCAGCAGTAAACAGGCCTTAGAGGCCCAGCATTTT
cdr3_aa: CASSKQALEAQHF

clone_size: many
d_call: NA
v_call: TRBV11-2
cdr3_length: 11
j_call: TRBJ2-7
cdr3_nt: TGTGCCAGCAGCTTTTCGGGAAATCGGTACTTC
cdr3_aa: CASSFSGNRYF

clone_size: NA
d_call: NA
v_call: TRBV20-1
cdr3_length: 14
j_call: TRBJ1-5
cdr3_nt: TGCAGTGCTAGTTCAGGGGCTAGCAATCAGCCCCAGCATTTT
cdr3_aa: CSASSGASNQPQHF

clone_size: NA
d_call: TRBD2
v_call: TRBV19
cdr3_length: 15
j_call: TRBJ2-7
cdr3_nt: TGTGCCAGTAGCGCCTCGGGGGGGTTCTCCTACGAGCAGTACTTC
cdr3_aa: CASSASGGFSYEQYF

clone_size: few
d_call: TRBD2
v_call: TRBV3-1/TRBV3-2
cdr3_length: 16
j_call: TRBJ2-1
cdr3_nt: TGTGCCAGCAGCCAGTTAACTAGCGGGTTATACAATGAGCAGTTCTTC
cdr3_aa: CASSQLTSGLYNEQFF

clone_size: once
d_call: TRBD2
v_call: TRBV2
cdr3_length: 12
j_call: TRBJ2-2
cdr3_nt: TGTGCCAGCGGGAGGGCGGCGGGGGAGCTGTTTTTT
cdr3_aa: CASGRAAGELFF